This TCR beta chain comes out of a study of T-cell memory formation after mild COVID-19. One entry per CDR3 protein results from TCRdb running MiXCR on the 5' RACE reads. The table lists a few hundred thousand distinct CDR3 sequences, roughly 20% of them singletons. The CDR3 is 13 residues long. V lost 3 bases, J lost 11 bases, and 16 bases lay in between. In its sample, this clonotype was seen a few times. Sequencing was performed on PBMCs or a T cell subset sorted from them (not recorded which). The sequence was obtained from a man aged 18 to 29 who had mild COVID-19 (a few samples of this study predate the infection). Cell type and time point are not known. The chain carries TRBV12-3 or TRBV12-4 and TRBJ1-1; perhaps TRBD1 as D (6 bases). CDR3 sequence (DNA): TGTGCCAGCAGTTTGAGGCGACCGGGGGCGGCTTTCTTT. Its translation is CASSLRRPGAAFF.